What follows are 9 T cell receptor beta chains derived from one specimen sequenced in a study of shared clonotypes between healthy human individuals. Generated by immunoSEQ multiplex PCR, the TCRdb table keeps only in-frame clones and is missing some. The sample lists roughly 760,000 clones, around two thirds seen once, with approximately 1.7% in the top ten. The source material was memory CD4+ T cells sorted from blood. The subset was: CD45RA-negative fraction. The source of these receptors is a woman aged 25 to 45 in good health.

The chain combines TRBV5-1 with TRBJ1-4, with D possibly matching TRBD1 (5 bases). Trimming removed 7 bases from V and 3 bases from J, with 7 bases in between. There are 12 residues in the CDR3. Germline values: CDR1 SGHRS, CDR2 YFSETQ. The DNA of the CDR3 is TGCGCCAGCCGGGACCCTAATGAAAAACTGTTTTTT. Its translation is CASRDPNEKLFF.

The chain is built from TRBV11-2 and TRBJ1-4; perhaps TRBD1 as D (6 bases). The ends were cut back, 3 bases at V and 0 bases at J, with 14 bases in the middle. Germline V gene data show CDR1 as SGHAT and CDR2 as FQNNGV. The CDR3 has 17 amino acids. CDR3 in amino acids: CASSLPDRNTTNEKLFF. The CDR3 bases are TGTGCCAGCAGCTTGCCGGACAGAAATACAACTAATGAAAAACTGTTTTTT.

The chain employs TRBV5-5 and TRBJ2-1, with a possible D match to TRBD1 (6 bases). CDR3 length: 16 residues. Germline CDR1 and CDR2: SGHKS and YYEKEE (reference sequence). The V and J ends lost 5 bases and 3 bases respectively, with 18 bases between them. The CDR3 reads CASSPARGIVYNEQFF. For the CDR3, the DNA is TGTGCCAGCAGTCCAGCCAGGGGTATAGTCTACAATGAGCAGTTCTTC.

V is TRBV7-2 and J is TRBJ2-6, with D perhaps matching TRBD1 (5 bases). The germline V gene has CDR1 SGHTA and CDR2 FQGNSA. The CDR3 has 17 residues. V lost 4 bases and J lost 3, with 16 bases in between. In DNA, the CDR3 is TGTGCCAGCAGCTACGACAGCTCGTGGGTTGGGGCCAACGTCCTGACTTTC. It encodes CASSYDSSWVGANVLTF.

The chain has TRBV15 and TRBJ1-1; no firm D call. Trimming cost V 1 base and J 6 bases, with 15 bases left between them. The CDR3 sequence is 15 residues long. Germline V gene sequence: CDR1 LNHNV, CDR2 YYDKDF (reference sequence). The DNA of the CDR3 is TGTGCCACCAGCAGAGGTCAAAGATTCGACCCTGAAGCTTTCTTT. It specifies CATSRGQRFDPEAFF.

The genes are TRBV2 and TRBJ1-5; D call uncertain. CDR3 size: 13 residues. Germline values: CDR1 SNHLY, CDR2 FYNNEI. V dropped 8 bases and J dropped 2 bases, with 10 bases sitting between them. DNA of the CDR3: TGTGCCAGCCGGGAGTCGGGCAATCAGCCCCAGCATTTT. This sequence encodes CASRESGNQPQHF.

CDR3 nucleotide sequence: TGTGCCAGCAGTTATTTACGAGGGACTTTCTCCTACGAGCAGTACTTC. Translated: CASSYLRGTFSYEQYF. This chain uses TRBV28 with TRBJ2-7, with D possibly TRBD2 on 6 matching bases. V was shortened by 4 bases and J by 0 bases, with 16 bases between the two germline ends. The CDR3 is made up of 16 amino acids. The germline V gene encodes CDR1 MDHEN and CDR2 SYDVKM.

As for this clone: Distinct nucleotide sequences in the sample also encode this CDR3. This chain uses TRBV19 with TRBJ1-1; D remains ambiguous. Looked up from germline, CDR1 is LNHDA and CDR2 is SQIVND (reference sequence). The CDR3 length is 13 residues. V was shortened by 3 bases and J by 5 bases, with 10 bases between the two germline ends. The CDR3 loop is CASSINGGTEAFF. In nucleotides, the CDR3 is TGTGCCAGTAGTATTAATGGAGGTACTGAAGCTTTCTTT.

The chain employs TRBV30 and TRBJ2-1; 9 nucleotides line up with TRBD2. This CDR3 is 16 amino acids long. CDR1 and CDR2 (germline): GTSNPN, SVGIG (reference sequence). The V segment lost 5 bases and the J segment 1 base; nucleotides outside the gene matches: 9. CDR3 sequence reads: CAWAKSGRPSYNEQFF. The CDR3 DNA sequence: TGTGCCTGGGCGAAGAGCGGGAGGCCTTCCTACAATGAGCAGTTCTTC. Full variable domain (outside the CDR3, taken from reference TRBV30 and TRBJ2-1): SQTIHQWPATLVQPVGSPLSLECTVEGTSNPNLYWYRQAAGRGLQLLFYSVGIGQISSEVPQNLSASRPQDRQFILSSKKLLLSDSGFYLCAWAKSGRPSYNEQFFGPGTRLTVL.